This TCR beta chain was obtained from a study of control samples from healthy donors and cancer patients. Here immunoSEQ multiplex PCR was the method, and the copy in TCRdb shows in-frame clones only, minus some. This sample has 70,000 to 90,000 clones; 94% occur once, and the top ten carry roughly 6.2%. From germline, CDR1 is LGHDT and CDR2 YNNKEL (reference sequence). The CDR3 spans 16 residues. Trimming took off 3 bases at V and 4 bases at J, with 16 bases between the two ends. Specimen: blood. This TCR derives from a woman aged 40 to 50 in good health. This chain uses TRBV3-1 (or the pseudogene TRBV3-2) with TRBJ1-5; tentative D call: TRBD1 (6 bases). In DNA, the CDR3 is TGTGCCAGCAGCCACTCGTCAGGGGTTAGAAATCAGCCCCAGCATTTT. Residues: CASSHSSGVRNQPQHF.